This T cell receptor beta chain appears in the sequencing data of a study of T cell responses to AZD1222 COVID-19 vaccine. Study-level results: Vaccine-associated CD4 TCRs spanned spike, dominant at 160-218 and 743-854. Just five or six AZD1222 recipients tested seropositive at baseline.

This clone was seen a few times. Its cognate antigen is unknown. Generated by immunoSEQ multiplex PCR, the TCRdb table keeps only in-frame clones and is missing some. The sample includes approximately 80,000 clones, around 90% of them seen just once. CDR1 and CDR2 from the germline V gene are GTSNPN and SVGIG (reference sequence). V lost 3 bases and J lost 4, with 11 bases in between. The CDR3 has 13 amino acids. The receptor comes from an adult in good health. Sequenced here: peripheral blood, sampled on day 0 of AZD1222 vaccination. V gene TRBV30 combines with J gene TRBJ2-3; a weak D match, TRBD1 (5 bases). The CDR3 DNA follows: TGTGCCTGGAGCCCCGACAGCTCAGATACGCAGTATTTT. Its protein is CAWSPDSSDTQYF.